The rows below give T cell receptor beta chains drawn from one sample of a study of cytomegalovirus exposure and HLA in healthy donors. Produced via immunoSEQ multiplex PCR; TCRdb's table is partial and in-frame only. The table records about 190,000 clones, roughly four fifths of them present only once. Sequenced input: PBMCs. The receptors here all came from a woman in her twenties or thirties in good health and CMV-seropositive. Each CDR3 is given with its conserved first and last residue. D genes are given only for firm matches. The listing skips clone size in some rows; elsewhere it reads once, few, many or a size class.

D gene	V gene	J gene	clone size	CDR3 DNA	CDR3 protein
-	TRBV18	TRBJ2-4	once	TGTGCCAGCTCCGGGACACTAGCCAAAAACATTCAGTACTTC	CASSGTLAKNIQYF
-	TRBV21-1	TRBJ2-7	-	TGTGCCAGTCATGGGGGGAGGAGGTACGAGCAGTACTTC	CASHGGRRYEQYF
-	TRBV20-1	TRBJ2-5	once	TGCAGCCCAGGGGGGCCAGAGACCCAGTACTTC	CSPGGPETQYF
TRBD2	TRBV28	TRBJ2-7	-	TGTGCCAGCAGTCTTCATAGCGGGGGGAGCTCCTACGAGCAGTACTTC	CASSLHSGGSSYEQYF
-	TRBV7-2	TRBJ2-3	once	TGTGCCAGCAGCCCGTATAGATCCACAGATACGCAGTATTTT	CASSPYRSTDTQYF
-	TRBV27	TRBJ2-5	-	TGTGCCAGCAGTTTGCGGGCGCAAGAGACCCAGTACTTC	CASSLRAQETQYF
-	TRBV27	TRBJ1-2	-	TGTGCCACCTTAGACAGTCTCTATGGCTACACCTTC	CATLDSLYGYTF
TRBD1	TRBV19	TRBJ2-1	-	TGTGCCAGTAAGACGTCGGGACAGGGGTCTGAGCAGTTCTTC	CASKTSGQGSEQFF
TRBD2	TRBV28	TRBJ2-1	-	TGTGCCAGCAGTTTAATTCTAGCGGGAGGAAATGAGCAGTTCTTC	CASSLILAGGNEQFF
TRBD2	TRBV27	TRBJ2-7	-	TGTGCCAGCAGTTATCTGGGACTAGCGGATTACGAGCAGTACTTC	CASSYLGLADYEQYF
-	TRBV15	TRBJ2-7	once	TGTGCCACCAGTAGGCCCGACAAAAACTACGAGCAGTACTTC	CATSRPDKNYEQYF
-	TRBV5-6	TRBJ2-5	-	TGTGCCAGCAGCCAGCGGGTTCCGTGGGGGGAGACCCAGTACTTC	CASSQRVPWGETQYF
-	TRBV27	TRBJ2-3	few	TGTGCCAGCAGTTTGAGGGAGGCGCACACAGATACGCAGTATTTT	CASSLREAHTDTQYF
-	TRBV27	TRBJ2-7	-	TGTGCCAGCAGTTACACCGTGGCAGACTACGAGCAGTACTTC	CASSYTVADYEQYF
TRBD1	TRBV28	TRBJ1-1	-	TGTGCCAGCAGTTTCTCGGACAGGGTGAACACTGAAGCTTTCTTT	CASSFSDRVNTEAFF
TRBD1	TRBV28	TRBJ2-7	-	TGTGCCAGCAAAAGGACAGGCTACTCCTACGAGCAGTACTTC	CASKRTGYSYEQYF
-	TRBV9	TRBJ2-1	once	TGTGCCAGCAGCGTAGGCGGTCGCTCCTACAATGAGCAGTTCTTC	CASSVGGRSYNEQFF
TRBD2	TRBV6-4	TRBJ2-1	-	TGTGCCAGCAGTGATACAGCGGGAGGGGGAAATGAGCAGTTCTTC	CASSDTAGGGNEQFF
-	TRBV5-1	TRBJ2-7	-	TGCGCCAGCAGCTTGCTAAACCTCGGTCTTCACGAGCAGTACTTC	CASSLLNLGLHEQYF
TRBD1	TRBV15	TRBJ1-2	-	TGTGCCACCAGCAGAGGGGGACAGGGAAACTATGGCTACACCTTC	CATSRGGQGNYGYTF
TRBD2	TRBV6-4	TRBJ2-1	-	TGTGCCAGAACTCATAAACGAGCGGGGAACTCATACTACAATGAGCAGTTCTTC	CARTHKRAGNSYYNEQFF
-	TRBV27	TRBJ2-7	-	TGTGCCAGCAGTTTAAAGGGGCGGGAGCAGTACTTC	CASSLKGREQYF
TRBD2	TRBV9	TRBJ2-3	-	TGTGCCAGCAGCGTATCGGCTAGCGGGAGGACAGATACGCAGTATTTT	CASSVSASGRTDTQYF
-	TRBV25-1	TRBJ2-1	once	TGTGCCAGCAGCGAAAGCGGGTACAATGAGCAGTTCTTC	CASSESGYNEQFF
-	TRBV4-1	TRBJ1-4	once	TGCGCCAGCAGCCACCGCGGACAGATCGATGAAAAACTGTTTTTT	CASSHRGQIDEKLFF
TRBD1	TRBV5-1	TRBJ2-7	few	TGCGCCAGCAGCGCGCCGGGACAGGGCCTCCTGCAGTACTTC	CASSAPGQGLLQYF
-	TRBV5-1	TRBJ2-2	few	TGCGCCAGCAGCCCAGGGGGGTACGGTTCAGGGACCGGGGAGCTGTTTTTT	CASSPGGYGSGTGELFF
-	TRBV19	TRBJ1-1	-	TGTGCCAGTAGTTCCCACGATAGACTATTGAACACTGAAGCTTTCTTT	CASSSHDRLLNTEAFF
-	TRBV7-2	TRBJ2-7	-	TGTGCCAGCAGCCCCGGGACCTACGAGCAGTACTTC	CASSPGTYEQYF
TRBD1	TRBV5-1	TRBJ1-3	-	TGCGCCAGCAGTTTAGACAGGGCTGGAAACACCATATATTTT	CASSLDRAGNTIYF
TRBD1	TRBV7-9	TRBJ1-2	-	TGTTCCAGCAGCTCAAGAGGGGGCGCGGACTATGGCTACACCTTC	CSSSSRGGADYGYTF
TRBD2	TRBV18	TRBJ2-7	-	TGTGCCAGCTCACCAAGTGTTGGACTAGCGGGAAACGAGCAGTACTTC	CASSPSVGLAGNEQYF
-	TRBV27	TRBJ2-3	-	TGTGCCAGCACCACGGACTACGCAGATACGCAGTATTTT	CASTTDYADTQYF
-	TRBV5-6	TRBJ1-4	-	TGTGCCAGCAGCTGGGGGGTTAATGAAAAACTGTTTTTT	CASSWGVNEKLFF
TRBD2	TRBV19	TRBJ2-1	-	TGTGCCAGTAGCCTTAGCGGGAGCTACAATGAGCAGTTCTTC	CASSLSGSYNEQFF
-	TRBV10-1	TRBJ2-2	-	TGCGCCAGCAGTGATATTGGCACGGGGGAGCTGTTTTTT	CASSDIGTGELFF